Included here is one T cell receptor beta chain sequence, with context. The CDR3 is 14 amino acids. The ends were cut back, 0 bases at V and 9 bases at J, with 14 bases in the middle. CDR1 is LNHDA and CDR2 is SQIVND in the germline V gene (reference sequence). Assay execution took place at the deep level. Sequencing used immunoSEQ multiplex PCR; TCRdb keeps in-frame clones, though not all of them. The sample lists fewer than 600,000 clones; roughly 80% were seen once. The data stem from a study of shared clonotypes between healthy human individuals. Sequenced: PBMCs. J is TRBJ1-1 and V is TRBV19; TRBD1 might be the D (5 bases). The sequence was obtained from a woman aged 40 to 50 in good health. Some clones in this sample may be carry-over from other donors' samples. The CDR3: CASSIDRGDYQAFF. The DNA of the CDR3 is TGTGCCAGTAGTATAGATCGCGGGGACTACCAAGCTTTCTTT.